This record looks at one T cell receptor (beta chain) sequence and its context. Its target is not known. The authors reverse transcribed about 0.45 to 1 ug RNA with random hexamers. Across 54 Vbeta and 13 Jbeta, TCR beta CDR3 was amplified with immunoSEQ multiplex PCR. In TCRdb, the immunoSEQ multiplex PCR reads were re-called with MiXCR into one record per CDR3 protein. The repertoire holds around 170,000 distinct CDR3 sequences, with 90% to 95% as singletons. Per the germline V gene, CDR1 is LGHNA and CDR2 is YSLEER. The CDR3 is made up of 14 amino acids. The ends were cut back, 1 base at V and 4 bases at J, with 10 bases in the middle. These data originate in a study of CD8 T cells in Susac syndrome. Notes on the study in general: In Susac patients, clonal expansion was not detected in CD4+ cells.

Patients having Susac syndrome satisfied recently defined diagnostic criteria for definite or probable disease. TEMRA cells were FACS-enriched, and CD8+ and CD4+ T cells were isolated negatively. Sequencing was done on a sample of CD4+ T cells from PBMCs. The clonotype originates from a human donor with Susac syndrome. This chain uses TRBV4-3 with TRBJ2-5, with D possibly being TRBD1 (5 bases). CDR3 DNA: TGCGCCAGCAGCCAAGGGTCAAGGGGAGAGACCCAGTACTTC. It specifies CASSQGSRGETQYF.